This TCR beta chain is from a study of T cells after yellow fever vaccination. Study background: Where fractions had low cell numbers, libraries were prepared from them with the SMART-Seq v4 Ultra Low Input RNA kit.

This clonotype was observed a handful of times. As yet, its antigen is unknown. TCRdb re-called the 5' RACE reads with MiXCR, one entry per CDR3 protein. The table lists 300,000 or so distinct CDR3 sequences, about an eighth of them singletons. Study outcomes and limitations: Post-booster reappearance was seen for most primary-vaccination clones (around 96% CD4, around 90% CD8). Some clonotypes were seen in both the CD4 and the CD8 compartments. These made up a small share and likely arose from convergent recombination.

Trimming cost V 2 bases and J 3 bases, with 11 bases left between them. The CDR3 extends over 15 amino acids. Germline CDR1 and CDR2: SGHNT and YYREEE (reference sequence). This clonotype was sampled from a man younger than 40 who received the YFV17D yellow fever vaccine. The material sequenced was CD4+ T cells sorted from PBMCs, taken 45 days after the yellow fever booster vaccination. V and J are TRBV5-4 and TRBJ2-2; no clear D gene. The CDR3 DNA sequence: TGTGCCAGCAGCTTTACCCTTGTCGACACCGGGGAGCTGTTTTTT. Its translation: CASSFTLVDTGELFF.